These 15 T cell receptor beta chains share one sample of origin, sequenced in a study of early T cells in non-severe SARS-CoV-2 infection. MiXCR, run by TCRdb on the 5' RACE reads, gives a single entry per CDR3 protein. Here the sample spans about 64,000 distinct CDR3 sequences, roughly 5% being singletons. The sample was whole blood. These receptors originate from an adult who was a healthcare worker with PCR-confirmed SARS-CoV-2 infection or an uninfected control (not recorded which).

The CDR3 loop reads CSVETGKDYEQYF. CDR3 DNA: TGCAGCGTTGAGACAGGGAAAGACTACGAGCAGTACTTC. The V call is TRBV29-1, the J call TRBJ2-7, with TRBD1 matching 7 bases. Trimming cost V 3 bases and J 3 bases; bases outside gene matches: 5. CDR3 length: 13 amino acids. Germline V gene lookup returns CDR1 SQVTM and CDR2 ANQGSEA.

The chain links TRBV19 to TRBJ1-5; D remains unclear. The germline V gene encodes CDR1 LNHDA and CDR2 SQIVND (reference sequence). The V and J ends lost 6 bases and 3 bases respectively, with 6 bases between them. The CDR3 spans 12 residues. The CDR3 DNA reads TGTGCCAGTAGCGCCATCAATCAGCCCCAGCATTTT. It translates to CASSAINQPQHF.

This clonotype has ten or more counts. The chain combines TRBV20-1 with TRBJ1-5; D gene ambiguous. The CDR3 runs to 14 residues. Trimming cost V 3 bases and J 5 bases, with 14 bases left between them. Germline lookup yields CDR1 DFQATT and CDR2 SNEGSKA (reference sequence). CDR3 sequence reads: CSARPTTVDQPQHF. The CDR3 region has the DNA TGCAGTGCTAGGCCTACCACCGTGGATCAGCCCCAGCATTTT.

This clonotype was seen ten or more times. This chain uses TRBV19 with TRBJ2-1; TRBD1 aligns across 7 bases. The length of the CDR3 is 16 residues. CDR1 and CDR2 (germline): LNHDA, SQIVND (reference sequence). Trimming at V came to 4 bases and at J to 5 bases, leaving 11 bases not matched to a gene. The CDR3 DNA reads as TGTGCCAGTAGTAGACAGGGATTTCCCCCTGACAATGAGCAGTTCTTC. This sequence encodes CASSRQGFPPDNEQFF.

This clonotype was picked up many times. The chain uses TRBV4-3 and TRBJ2-2; 7 bases line up with TRBD1. The CDR3 consists of 15 residues. V was pared by 5 bases and J by 3 bases, with 6 bases of the junction left unmatched. Germline lookup yields CDR1 LGHNA and CDR2 YSLEER. The CDR3 nucleotides are TGCGCCAGCAGCTGGACAGGCCTCGACACCGGGGAGCTGTTTTTT. Its protein product is CASSWTGLDTGELFF.

This clonotype occurred once. At one end the junction does not follow the germline gene, possibly because of a read error. The chain couples TRBV6-5 to TRBJ1-1; D gene ambiguous. CDR1 and CDR2 from the germline V gene are MNHEY and SVGAGI. The CDR3 covers 11 residues. This chain's CDR3 is CDSSHSTEAFF. The CDR3 nucleotides read TGTGACAGCAGTCACAGTACTGAAGCTTTCTTT.

This clonotype occurred many times. The chain uses TRBV19 and TRBJ2-4, with TRBD2 matching 15 bases. CDR1 and CDR2 (germline): LNHDA, SQIVND (reference sequence). The CDR3 runs to 12 residues. Trimming at V came to 9 bases and at J to 13 bases, leaving 4 bases not matched to a gene. CDR3 coding DNA: TGTGCCAGCGGGGGACTAGCGGGAGGACAGTACTTC. Protein: CASGGLAGGQYF.

This clonotype was counted only a few times. The chain is built from TRBV2 and TRBJ1-5; D not resolved. This CDR3 spans 13 amino acids. Trimming removed 1 base from V and 3 bases from J, with 4 bases in between. In germline, CDR1 is SNHLY, CDR2 FYNNEI. The CDR3 loop reads CASSEGVNQPQHF. The CDR3, as DNA: TGTGCCAGCAGTGAAGGGGTCAATCAGCCCCAGCATTTT. Supplemented by reference TRBV2 and TRBJ1-5, the full variable domain reads EPEVTQTPSHQVTQMGQEVILRCVPISNHLYFYWYRQILGQKVEFLVSFYNNEISEKSEIFDDQFSVERPDGSNFTLKIRSTKLEDSAMYFCASSEGVNQPQHFGDGTRLSIL.

This clonotype was counted at least ten times. The chain is built from TRBV25-1 and TRBJ1-2, with unresolved D. This CDR3 has 13 residues. Germline V lookup: CDR1 MGHDK, CDR2 SYGVNS. Trimming pared 2 bases from V and 5 bases from J, leaving 9 bases between. CDR3 nucleotides: TGTGCCAGCAGTGAAAGAGGAGGGTATGGCTACACCTTC. It is translated as CASSERGGYGYTF.

The rearrangement joins TRBV20-1 to TRBJ2-3; D gene ambiguous. The CDR3 extends over 15 amino acids. Germline CDR1 and CDR2: DFQATT and SNEGSKA (reference sequence). V was trimmed by 0 bases and J by 0 bases, leaving 10 bases between them. The DNA for the CDR3 is TGCAGTGCTAGAGATCTAGAAACTAGCACAGATACGCAGTATTTT. Translation: CSARDLETSTDTQYF.

Ten or more counts support this clonotype. The chain combines TRBV4-2 with TRBJ2-2; 12 bases fit TRBD2. The CDR3 spans 16 residues. Germline V lookup: CDR1 LGHNA, CDR2 YNFKEQ. After removal of 4 bases from V and 5 bases from J, the junction contained 5 bases not matched to a gene. DNA of the CDR3: TGTGCCAGCAGCCGTTCCGGGACTAGCGGGACCGGGGAGCTGTTTTTT. Amino acid sequence: CASSRSGTSGTGELFF.

This clonotype was recorded at least ten times. V is TRBV7-2 and J is TRBJ1-2; D call uncertain. The CDR3 has 16 amino acids. The germline V gene encodes CDR1 SGHTA and CDR2 FQGNSA. The V end lost 5 bases, the J end lost 8 bases, and 24 bases lay between the germline ends. CDR3 DNA: TGTGCCAGCAGCATAGACGGGGTCCGGGCAAGACGAGGCTACACCTTC. Translated: CASSIDGVRARRGYTF.

The sample holds many counts of this clonotype. This chain joins TRBV7-9 and TRBJ2-3; possibly TRBD1 for D (5 bases). The V gene lost 5 bases and the J gene lost 0 bases, with 12 bases spanning the gap. The CDR3 is 15 amino acids. Per germline, CDR1 SEHNR and CDR2 FQNEAQ (reference sequence). The chain's CDR3 is CASSIRDPSTDTQYF. CDR3 DNA: TGTGCCAGCAGCATCAGGGATCCGAGCACAGATACGCAGTATTTT.

In this sample, this clonotype turned up a few times. This chain connects TRBV7-9 to TRBJ2-1, with D perhaps matching TRBD1 (5 bases). From germline, CDR1 is SEHNR and CDR2 FQNEAQ (reference sequence). With 5 bases removed from V and 8 bases from J, the gap between germline ends came to 10 bases. The CDR3 length is 12 residues. This CDR3 reads CASSPQDYEQFF. As DNA, the CDR3 is TGTGCCAGCAGCCCACAGGATTATGAGCAGTTCTTC.

Ten or more counts support this clonotype. The chain couples TRBV30 to TRBJ2-1; D not certain. The CDR3 spans 15 residues. The V end was cut by 0 bases, the J end by 0 bases, with 9 bases between. Germline assignment: CDR1 GTSNPN and CDR2 SVGIG (reference sequence). The CDR3 nucleotides read TGTGCCTGGAGTGTAGGGTCGAGCTCCTACAATGAGCAGTTCTTC. It is translated as CAWSVGSSSYNEQFF.